This entry is about one TCR beta chain. As originally analysed: Reference gene primer amplification gave nucleated cell count estimates. TCRdb's copy holds only in-frame clones and misses some; the assay was immunoSEQ multiplex PCR. The V and J calls and clone size are taken from that table; D and trimming were inferred from the DNA. Of some 51,000 clones in the sample, 75% to 95% were seen once. These data originate in a study of blood T cell repertoires in COVID-19. Study-level information: The study drew acute and convalescent COVID-19 samples from the United States, Italy and Spain. The cDNA or gDNA used as material had been derived from T cells, B-cell-depleted T cells, or PBMCs.

Sequenced sample: peripheral blood. The TCR sequence derives from a human donor with active COVID-19. The donor label of this sample is uncertain.

In nucleotides, the CDR3 is TGTGCCAGCAGTTCTACGGTGGTCACTGAAGCTTTCTTT. Encoded protein: CASSSTVVTEAFF. The chain combines TRBV28 with TRBJ1-1, with unresolved D. There are 13 residues in the CDR3. V was clipped by 4 bases and J by 4 bases, with 10 bases between them. CDR1 is MDHEN, CDR2 SYDVKM, per germline. Drawing the rest from reference TRBV28 and TRBJ1-1, the complete variable domain is DVKVTQSSRYLVKRTGEKVFLECVQDMDHENMFWYRQDPGLGLRLIYFSYDVKMKEKGDIPEGYSVSREKKERFSLILESASTNQTSMYLCASSSTVVTEAFFGQGTRLTVV.